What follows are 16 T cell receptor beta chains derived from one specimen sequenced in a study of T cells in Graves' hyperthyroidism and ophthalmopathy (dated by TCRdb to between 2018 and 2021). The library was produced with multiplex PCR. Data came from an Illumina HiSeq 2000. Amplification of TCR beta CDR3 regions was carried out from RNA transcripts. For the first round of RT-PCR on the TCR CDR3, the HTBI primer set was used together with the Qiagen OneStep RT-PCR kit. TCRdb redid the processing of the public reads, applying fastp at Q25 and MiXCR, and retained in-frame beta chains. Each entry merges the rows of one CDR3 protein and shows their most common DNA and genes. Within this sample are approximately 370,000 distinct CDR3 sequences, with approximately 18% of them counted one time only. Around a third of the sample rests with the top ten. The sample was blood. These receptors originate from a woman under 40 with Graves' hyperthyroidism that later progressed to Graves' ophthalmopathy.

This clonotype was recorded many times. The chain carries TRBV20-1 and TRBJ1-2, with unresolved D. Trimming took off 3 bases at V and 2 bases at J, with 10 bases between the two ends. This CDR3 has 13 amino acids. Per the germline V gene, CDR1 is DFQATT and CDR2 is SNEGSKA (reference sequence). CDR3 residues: CSASVFRNYGYTF. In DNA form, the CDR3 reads TGCAGTGCTAGCGTCTTCAGAAACTATGGCTACACCTTC.

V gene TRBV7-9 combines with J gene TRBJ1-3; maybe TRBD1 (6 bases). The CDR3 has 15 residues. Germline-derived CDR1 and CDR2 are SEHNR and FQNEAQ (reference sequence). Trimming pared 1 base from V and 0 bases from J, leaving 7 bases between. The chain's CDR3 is CASSLVDSSGNTIYF. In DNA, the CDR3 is TGTGCCAGCAGCTTAGTGGACAGCTCTGGAAACACCATATATTTT.

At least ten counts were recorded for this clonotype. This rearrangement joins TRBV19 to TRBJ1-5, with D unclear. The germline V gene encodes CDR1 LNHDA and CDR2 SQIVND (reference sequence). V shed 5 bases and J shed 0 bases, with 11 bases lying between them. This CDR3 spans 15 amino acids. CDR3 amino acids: CASSVTEYSNQPQHF. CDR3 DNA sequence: TGTGCCAGTAGTGTCACCGAATATAGCAATCAGCCCCAGCATTTT.

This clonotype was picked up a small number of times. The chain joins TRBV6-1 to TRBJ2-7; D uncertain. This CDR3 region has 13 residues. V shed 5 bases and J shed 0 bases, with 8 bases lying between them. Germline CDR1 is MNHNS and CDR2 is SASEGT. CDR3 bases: TGTGCCAGCAGTCAAGACCCCTCCTACGAGCAGTACTTC. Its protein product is CASSQDPSYEQYF.

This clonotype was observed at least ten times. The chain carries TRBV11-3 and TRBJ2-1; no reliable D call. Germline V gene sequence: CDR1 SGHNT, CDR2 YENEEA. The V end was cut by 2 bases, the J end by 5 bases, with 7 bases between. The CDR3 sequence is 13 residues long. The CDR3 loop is CASSLRLNNEQFF. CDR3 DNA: TGTGCCAGCAGCTTAAGGCTGAACAATGAGCAGTTCTTC.

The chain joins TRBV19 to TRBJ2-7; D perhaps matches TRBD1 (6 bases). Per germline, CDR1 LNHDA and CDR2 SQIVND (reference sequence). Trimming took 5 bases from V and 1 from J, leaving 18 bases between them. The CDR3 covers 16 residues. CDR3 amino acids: CASSPGTNVVSYEQYF. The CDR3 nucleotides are TGTGCCAGTAGTCCCGGGACAAATGTAGTGTCCTACGAGCAGTACTTC.

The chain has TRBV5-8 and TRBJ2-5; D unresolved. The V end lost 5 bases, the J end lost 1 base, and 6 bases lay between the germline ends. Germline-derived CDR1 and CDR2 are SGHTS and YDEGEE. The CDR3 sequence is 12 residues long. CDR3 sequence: CASRISQETQYF. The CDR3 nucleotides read TGTGCCAGCAGGATCAGCCAAGAGACCCAGTACTTC.

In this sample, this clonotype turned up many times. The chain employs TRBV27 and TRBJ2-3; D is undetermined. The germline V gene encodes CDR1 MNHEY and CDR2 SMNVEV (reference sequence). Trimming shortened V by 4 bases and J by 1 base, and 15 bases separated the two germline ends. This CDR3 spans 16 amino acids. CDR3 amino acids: CASSWISPRGTDTQYF. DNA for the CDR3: TGTGCCAGCAGTTGGATTAGCCCCCGGGGCACAGATACGCAGTATTTT.

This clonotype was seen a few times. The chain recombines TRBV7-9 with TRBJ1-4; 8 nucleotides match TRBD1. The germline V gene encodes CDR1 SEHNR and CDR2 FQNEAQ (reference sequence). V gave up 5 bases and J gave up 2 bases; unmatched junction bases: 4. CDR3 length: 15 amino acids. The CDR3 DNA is TGTGCCAGCAGCCGTTCAGGGGGCACTAATGAAAAACTGTTTTTT. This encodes CASSRSGGTNEKLFF.

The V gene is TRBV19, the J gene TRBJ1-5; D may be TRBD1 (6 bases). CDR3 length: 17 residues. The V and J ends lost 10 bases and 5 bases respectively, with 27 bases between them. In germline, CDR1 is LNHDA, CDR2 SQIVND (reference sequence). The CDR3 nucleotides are TGTGCCACCTCACCCCAACAGGGAGGCAAGGGTTATCAGCCCCAGCATTTT. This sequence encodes CATSPQQGGKGYQPQHF. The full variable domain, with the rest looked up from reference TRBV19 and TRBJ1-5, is DGGITQSPKYLFRKEGQNVTLSCEQNLNHDAMYWYRQDPGQGLRLIYYSQIVNDFQKGDIAEGYSVSREKKESFPLTVTSAQKNPTAFYLCATSPQQGGKGYQPQHFGDGTRLSIL.

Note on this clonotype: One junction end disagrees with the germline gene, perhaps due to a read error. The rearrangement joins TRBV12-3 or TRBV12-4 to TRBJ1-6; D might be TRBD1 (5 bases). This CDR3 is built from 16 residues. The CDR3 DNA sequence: TGTGCCTGCAGCCTCGCCCACGGGACTCCGGATTCACCCCTCCACTTT. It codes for CACSLAHGTPDSPLHF.

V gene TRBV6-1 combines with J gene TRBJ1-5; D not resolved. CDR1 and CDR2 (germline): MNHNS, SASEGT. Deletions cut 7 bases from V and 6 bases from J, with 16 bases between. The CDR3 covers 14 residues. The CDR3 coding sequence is TGTGCCAGCACCATCAGAAAGGTATTTCAGCCCCAGCATTTT. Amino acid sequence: CASTIRKVFQPQHF.

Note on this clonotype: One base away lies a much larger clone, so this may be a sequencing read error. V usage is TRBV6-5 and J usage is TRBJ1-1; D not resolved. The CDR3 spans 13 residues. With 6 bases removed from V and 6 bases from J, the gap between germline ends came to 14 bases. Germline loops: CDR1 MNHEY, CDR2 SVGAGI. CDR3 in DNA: TGTGCCAGCAGCTTATCGGGGTCGTCTGAAGCTTTCTTT. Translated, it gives CASSLSGSSEAFF.

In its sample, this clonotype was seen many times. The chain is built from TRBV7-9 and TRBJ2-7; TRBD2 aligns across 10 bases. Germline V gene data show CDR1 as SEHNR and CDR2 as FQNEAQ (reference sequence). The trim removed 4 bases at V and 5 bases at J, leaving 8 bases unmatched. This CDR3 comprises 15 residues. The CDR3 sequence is CASSSGLAASDEQYF. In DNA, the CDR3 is TGTGCCAGCAGCTCCGGACTAGCGGCCAGTGACGAGCAGTACTTC.

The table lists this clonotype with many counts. The CDR3 DNA reads TGCAGTGCCGAGGGGGATAGCACAGATACGCAGTATTTT. As protein: CSAEGDSTDTQYF. V is TRBV20-1 and J is TRBJ2-3, with D maybe TRBD1 (6 bases). Germline loops: CDR1 DFQATT, CDR2 SNEGSKA (reference sequence). The CDR3 is made up of 13 amino acids. V lost 6 bases, J lost 0 bases, and 10 bases lay in between.

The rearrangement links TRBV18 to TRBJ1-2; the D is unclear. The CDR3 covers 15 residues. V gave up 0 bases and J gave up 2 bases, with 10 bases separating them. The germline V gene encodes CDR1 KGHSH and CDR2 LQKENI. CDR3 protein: CASSPPVGPNYGYTF. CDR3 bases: TGTGCCAGCTCACCACCGGTAGGCCCCAACTATGGCTACACCTTC.